The rows below give T cell receptor beta chains drawn from one sample of a study of T cells in Graves' hyperthyroidism and ophthalmopathy. One entry per CDR3 protein results from TCRdb running MiXCR on the multiplex PCR reads. This table holds fewer than 400,000 distinct CDR3 sequences, about 14% found once. The sequencing input was blood. The source of these receptors is a man over 45 with Graves' ophthalmopathy. Each CDR3 is given with its conserved first and last residue. Fields, in order: clone size, D gene, J gene, V gene, CDR3 DNA, CDR3 protein. The D gene is left open where the match is weak. Clone size appears in some rows only: once, few, many, or a class for an expanded clone.

many	TRBD1	TRBJ1-1	TRBV6-2/TRBV6-3	TGTGCCAGCAGTCCTACAGGGGGCAGAGCTTTCTTT	CASSPTGGRAFF
many	NA	TRBJ2-2	TRBV3-1	TGTGCCAGCAGCCCGACCGGGACGCAGGGAGGCGGGGAGCTGTTTTTT	CASSPTGTQGGGELFF
many	NA	TRBJ2-3	TRBV9	TGTGCCAGCAGCGTAGAGGGACATAGCACAGGTACGCAGTATTTT	CASSVEGHSTGTQYF
NA	NA	TRBJ2-7	TRBV14	TGTGCCAGCAGCCAAGTTCTTCGGACCCACCCCTACGAGCAGTACTTC	CASSQVLRTHPYEQYF
NA	NA	TRBJ2-5	TRBV5-1	TGCGCCAGCAGCAAGGGACCGCAAGAGACCCAGTACTTC	CASSKGPQETQYF
NA	TRBD1	TRBJ2-7	TRBV28	TGTGCCAGCAATTCCCTCGTCGGACAGGGGACCTACGAGCAGTACTTC	CASNSLVGQGTYEQYF
many	NA	TRBJ2-7	TRBV11-2	TGTGCCAGCAGCTTAATTAGTCGCTTGTCGCAGGCTACCTACGAGCAGTACTTC	CASSLISRLSQATYEQYF
few	TRBD1	TRBJ1-1	TRBV29-1	TGCAGCGTCCTCCAGAACAGGGGCACTGAAGCTTTCTTT	CSVLQNRGTEAFF
many	NA	TRBJ2-7	TRBV28	TGTGCCAGCAGTTCCGCCGCAGGGGAAGACACCTACGAGCAGTACTTC	CASSSAAGEDTYEQYF
few	NA	TRBJ2-3	TRBV9	TGTGCCAGCAGCGTAGGGTTGACGGGAGTCCTCGACACAGATACGCAGTATTTT	CASSVGLTGVLDTDTQYF